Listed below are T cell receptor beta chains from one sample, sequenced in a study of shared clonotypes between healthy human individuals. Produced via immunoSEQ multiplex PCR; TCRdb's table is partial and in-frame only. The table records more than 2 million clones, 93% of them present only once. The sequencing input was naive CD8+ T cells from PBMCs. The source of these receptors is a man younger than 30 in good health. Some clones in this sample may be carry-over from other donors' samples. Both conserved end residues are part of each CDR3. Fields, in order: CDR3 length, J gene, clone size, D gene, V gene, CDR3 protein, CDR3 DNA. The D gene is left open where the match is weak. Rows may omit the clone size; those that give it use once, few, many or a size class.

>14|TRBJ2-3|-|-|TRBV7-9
CASPQGLGTDTQYF
TGTGCCTCCCCCCAGGGGTTGGGCACAGATACGCAGTATTTT
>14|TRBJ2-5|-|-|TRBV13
CASSLGATQETQYF
TGTGCCAGCAGCTTAGGCGCGACCCAAGAGACCCAGTACTTC
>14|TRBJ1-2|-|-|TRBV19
CASIPSWETLGYTF
TGTGCCAGTATCCCCAGCTGGGAGACGCTCGGCTACACCTTC
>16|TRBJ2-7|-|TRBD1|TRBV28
CASSSPRQGVNYEQYF
TGTGCCAGCAGTTCCCCTCGACAGGGGGTTAACTACGAGCAGTACTTC
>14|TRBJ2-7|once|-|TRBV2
CASSVSGPSYEQYF
TGTGCCAGCAGTGTAAGCGGACCCTCCTACGAGCAGTACTTC
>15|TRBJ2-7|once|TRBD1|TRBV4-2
CASSQAGTGDTGQYF
TGTGCCAGCAGCCAAGCCGGGACAGGGGACACCGGGCAGTACTTC
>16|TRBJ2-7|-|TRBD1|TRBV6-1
CASSEAWTGSKYEQYF
TGTGCCAGCAGTGAAGCGTGGACAGGGAGTAAGTACGAGCAGTACTTC
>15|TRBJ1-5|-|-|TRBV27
CASSFGISSHQPQHF
TGTGCCAGCAGTTTCGGGATTTCTAGTCATCAGCCCCAGCATTTT
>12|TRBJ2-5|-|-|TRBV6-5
CASSQGEETQYF
TGTGCCAGCAGTCAGGGCGAGGAGACCCAGTACTTC
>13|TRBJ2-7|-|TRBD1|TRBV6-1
CAIRDRGVYEQYF
TGTGCCATCCGAGACAGGGGAGTTTACGAGCAGTACTTC
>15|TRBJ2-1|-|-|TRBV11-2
CASSLIYHSYNEQFF
TGTGCCAGCAGCTTAATCTACCACTCCTACAATGAGCAGTTCTTC
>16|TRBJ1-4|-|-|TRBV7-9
CASSLARQATNEKLFF
TGTGCCAGCAGCTTAGCGCGGCAGGCGACTAATGAAAAACTGTTTTTT
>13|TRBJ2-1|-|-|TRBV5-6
CASSLEYYNEQFF
TGTGCCAGCAGCCTCGAGTATTACAATGAGCAGTTCTTC
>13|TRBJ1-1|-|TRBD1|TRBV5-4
CASSWDSNTEAFF
TGTGCCAGCAGCTGGGACAGTAACACTGAAGCTTTCTTT
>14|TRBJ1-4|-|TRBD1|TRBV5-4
CASSPGGGNEKLFF
TGTGCCAGCAGCCCAGGGGGCGGTAATGAAAAACTGTTTTTT